This TCR beta chain is drawn from a study of cytomegalovirus exposure and HLA in healthy donors. The study ran its PCR with 60 Vbeta and 13 Jbeta primers. This table comes from immunoSEQ multiplex PCR, and its TCRdb copy is limited to in-frame clones, with some not included. The repertoire consists of over 150,000 clones, with around three quarters occurring once and the leading ten covering 1%. This CDR3 is 14 amino acids long. Germline CDR1 is SGHRS and CDR2 is YFSETQ. V was trimmed by 0 bases and J by 3 bases, leaving 9 bases between them. Sequences were obtained from PBMCs. This chain uses TRBV5-1 with TRBJ1-1; D gene uncertain. This receptor was obtained from a woman aged 45 to 65 in good health and CMV-seropositive. CDR3 sequence: CASSLVVVDTEAFF. CDR3 sequence (DNA): TGCGCCAGCAGCTTGGTTGTCGTTGACACTGAAGCTTTCTTT.